The rows below give T cell receptor beta chains drawn from one sample of a study of CD8+ T cells in alopecia areata. Generated by immunoSEQ multiplex PCR, the TCRdb table keeps only in-frame clones and is missing some. Of over 95,000 clones in the sample, roughly two fifths were seen once. Sequences were obtained from CD4+ T cells sorted from blood. The receptors here all came from a human donor with alopecia areata. CDR3s leave out the opening cysteine and the closing phenylalanine or tryptophan.

j_gene	v_gene	CDR3aa
TRBJ2-2	TRBV7-7	ASSLARHTGELF
TRBJ2-1	TRBV9	ASSVGRREQF
TRBJ2-7	TRBV4-1	ASSRAGASGSYEQY
TRBJ1-2	TRBV6-6	ASSLEQGSSYT
TRBJ2-1	TRBV29-1	SVVGQGLHEQF
TRBJ1-1	TRBV27	ASSYMQSRAAF
TRBJ1-2	TRBV29-1	SVEEPRGRGGGYT
TRBJ2-5	TRBV5-1	ASSPSSGRLQETQY
TRBJ1-5	TRBV30	AWSHGSNQPQH
TRBJ1-5	TRBV5-4	ASSPDRNQPQH
TRBJ1-1	TRBV5-1	ASSLKGAAEAF
TRBJ2-5	TRBV19	ASSGARIGETQY
TRBJ2-5	TRBV7-6	ASSLMSAVFNQETQY
TRBJ2-3	TRBV6-5	ASFGQGQTDTQY
TRBJ2-5	TRBV18	ASSPQGGQQTQY
TRBJ1-5	TRBV7-2	ASSLYPTGDSNQPQH